Shown below are 24 T cell receptor beta chains from a single sample sequenced in a study of T-cell memory formation after mild COVID-19. TCRdb ran MiXCR on the 5' RACE reads and lists one entry per CDR3 protein. The table lists fewer than 350,000 distinct CDR3 sequences, 8% to 10% of them singletons, with around a fifth in the top ten. Sample: PBMCs or a T cell subset sorted from them (not recorded which). These receptors were obtained from a man aged 18 to 30 who had mild COVID-19 (a few samples of this study predate the infection). Cell type and time point are not known.

There are a few counts of this clonotype. The chain's CDR3 is CASSQDQEGTGLGAFF. Here the CDR3 DNA reads TGTGCCAGCAGCCAAGACCAAGAGGGGACGGGGTTGGGAGCTTTCTTT. The chain links TRBV4-2 to TRBJ1-1, with TRBD1 as a possible D gene (5 bases). CDR1 is LGHNA, CDR2 YNFKEQ, per germline. The CDR3 is 16 amino acids. The V end lost 0 bases, the J end lost 10 bases, and 21 bases lay between the germline ends.

This clonotype was observed a handful of times. V gene TRBV24-1 combines with J gene TRBJ1-1; TRBD1 matches at 7 bases. This CDR3 region has 12 residues. From germline, CDR1 is KGHDR and CDR2 SFDVKD. The DNA of the CDR3 is TGTGCACCAGGGGGAGAGGGCACTGAAGCTTTCTTT. Translating it yields CAPGGEGTEAFF.

This clonotype was seen ten or more times. The J gene is TRBJ1-5, the V gene TRBV5-1, with D uncertain. Germline V CDR1 and CDR2: SGHRS, YFSETQ. This CDR3 spans 15 amino acids. V shed 0 bases and J shed 7 bases, with 14 bases lying between them. DNA of the CDR3: TGCGCCAGCAGCTTGGCCGGGGAAGGAGGGCAGCCCCAGCATTTT. It is translated as CASSLAGEGGQPQHF.

The chain joins TRBV5-4 to TRBJ2-3; D unclear. Germline assignment: CDR1 SGHNT and CDR2 YYREEE (reference sequence). Trimming pared 4 bases from V and 5 bases from J, leaving 11 bases between. This CDR3 contains 13 residues. In nucleotides, the CDR3 is TGTGCCAGCAGCAGGGATCTGATAGATACGCAGTATTTT. It translates to CASSRDLIDTQYF.

This clonotype was counted many times. The genes are TRBV11-1 and TRBJ2-2, with D perhaps TRBD2 (6 bases). The CDR3 extends over 15 amino acids. Germline CDR1 and CDR2: SGHAT and FQDESV (reference sequence). Trimming removed 5 bases from V and 4 bases from J, with 14 bases in between. CDR3 residues: CASSPGGEITGELFF. CDR3 in DNA: TGTGCCAGCAGCCCCGGGGGAGAGATCACCGGGGAGCTGTTTTTT.

Only a few counts were recorded for this clonotype. DNA for the CDR3: TGTGCCAGCAGCCCACAGGGGGCCTCTGGGGCCAACGTCCTGACTTTC. Protein: CASSPQGASGANVLTF. This chain links TRBV7-9 with TRBJ2-6; 9 nucleotides match TRBD1. J lost 0 bases, V lost 5 bases, and 2 bases had no gene match. Per the germline V gene, CDR1 is SEHNR and CDR2 is FQNEAQ (reference sequence). CDR3 size: 16 residues.

The chain joins TRBV10-2 to TRBJ2-1, with D unresolved. V gave up 4 bases and J gave up 6 bases, with 7 bases separating them. The CDR3 contains 12 residues. Germline V gene data show CDR1 as WSHSY and CDR2 as SAAADI. The CDR3 coding sequence is TGCGCCAGCAGTGTACCGCGCAATGAGCAGTTCTTC. Translating gives CASSVPRNEQFF.

The chain has TRBV7-9 and TRBJ1-4, with D perhaps matching TRBD1 (6 bases). V shed 7 bases and J shed 1 base, with 10 bases lying between them. The germline gives CDR1 SEHNR, CDR2 FQNEAQ (reference sequence). CDR3 size: 14 residues. The CDR3 nucleotides read TGTGCCAGCAACACGGACAGAACTAATGAAAAACTGTTTTTT. This translates into CASNTDRTNEKLFF.

In this sample, this clonotype turned up a few times. The V gene is TRBV30, the J gene TRBJ2-7; D unresolved. The CDR3 consists of 14 residues. The germline V gene encodes CDR1 GTSNPN and CDR2 SVGIG (reference sequence). Trimming left V 2 bases short and J 5 bases short, with 16 bases between. CDR3 protein: CAWSLGNSYDEQYF. As DNA, the CDR3 is TGTGCCTGGAGTCTAGGTAACAGCTACGACGAGCAGTACTTC.

CDR3 amino acids: CASMDRRNSPLHF. The CDR3 DNA sequence: TGTGCCAGCATGGACAGGCGGAATTCACCCCTCCACTTT. V and J are TRBV6-2 or TRBV6-3 and TRBJ1-6; 7 positions match TRBD1. After removal of 7 bases from V and 7 bases from J, the junction contained 4 bases not matched to a gene. Germline V lookup: CDR1 MNHEY, CDR2 SVGEGT. This CDR3 is built from 13 residues.

The rearrangement uses TRBV7-7 and TRBJ2-1; 13 nucleotides agree with TRBD2. The CDR3 contains 18 residues. The germline V gene has CDR1 SSHAT and CDR2 FNYEAQ (reference sequence). V shed 5 bases and J 6 bases; nucleotides not matched to a gene: 13. The CDR3, as DNA: TGTGCCAGCAGCCCTAACCCCCGGACTAGCGGGGGTACCAATGAGCAGTTCTTC. Translation gives CASSPNPRTSGGTNEQFF. The complete variable domain, with remaining parts taken from reference TRBV7-7 and TRBJ2-1, reads GAGVSQSPRYKVTKRGQDVTLRCDPISSHATLYWYQQALGQGPEFLTYFNYEAQPDKSGLPSDRFSAERPEGSISTLTIQRTEQRDSAMYRCASSPNPRTSGGTNEQFFGPGTRLTVL.

This clonotype was picked up a small number of times. The chain links TRBV13 to TRBJ2-3, with TRBD1 as a possible D gene (6 bases). V lost 3 bases and J lost 3, with 10 bases in between. CDR3 size: 14 residues. Germline V gene data show CDR1 as PRHDT and CDR2 as FYEKMQ (reference sequence). In DNA form, the CDR3 reads TGTGCCAGCAGCTTGGACAGTCGTACAGATACGCAGTATTTT. This translates into CASSLDSRTDTQYF.

This clonotype was seen more than once but under ten times. The chain joins TRBV4-1 to TRBJ2-1; TRBD1 aligns across 8 bases. CDR3 length: 18 amino acids. Per the germline V gene, CDR1 is MGHRA and CDR2 is YSYEKL. Losses at the gene ends were 0 bases for V and 4 bases for J; bases not matched to a gene: 11. CDR3 in DNA: TGCGCCAGCAGCCAAGATCCCTCAGACAGGGGCCAATACAATGAGCAGTTCTTC. It codes for CASSQDPSDRGQYNEQFF.

This clonotype was counted ten times or more. The chain employs TRBV7-9 and TRBJ2-7; D remains unclear. Germline CDR1 is SEHNR and CDR2 is FQNEAQ (reference sequence). V shed 3 bases and J shed 4 bases, with 10 bases lying between them. The CDR3 runs to 13 residues. The CDR3 spells CASSLGIPYEQYF. For the CDR3, the DNA is TGTGCCAGCAGCTTGGGGATTCCATACGAGCAGTACTTC.

The chain recombines TRBV4-3 with TRBJ2-2; TRBD1 agrees at 9 bases. Per the germline V gene, CDR1 is LGHNA and CDR2 is YSLEER. The CDR3 covers 15 residues. V gave up 1 base and J gave up 5 bases; unmatched junction bases: 2. CDR3 in DNA: TGCGCCAGCAGCCAAGCCGACAGGGGGACCGGGGAGCTGTTTTTT. Its protein product is CASSQADRGTGELFF.

The sample holds a few counts of this clonotype. CDR3 DNA: TGCAGTGCTAGAGATTGGCAGAGCAATGAGCAGTTCTTC. Amino acids: CSARDWQSNEQFF. V is TRBV20-1 and J is TRBJ2-1; D is unclear. Germline V CDR1 and CDR2: DFQATT, SNEGSKA (reference sequence). This CDR3 is 13 amino acids long. The V and J ends lost 0 bases and 6 bases respectively, with 9 bases between them.

The rearrangement links TRBV6-5 to TRBJ2-7; D could derive from TRBD1 or TRBD2 (6 bases each). The V gene's germline CDR1 is MNHEY and CDR2 SVGAGI. Between the trimmed V and J ends, which lost 2 bases and 5 bases, there was a span of 10 bases. The CDR3 extends over 13 amino acids. The CDR3 DNA follows: TGTGCCAGCAGTTACGGTAGGGGGGACGAGCAGTACGTC. Amino acid sequence: CASSYGRGDEQYV.

This clonotype has a count of ten or more. This chain uses TRBV27 with TRBJ1-6; the match to TRBD1 covers 10 bases. CDR1 MNHEY and CDR2 SMNVEV come from the germline V gene (reference sequence). Losses at the gene ends were 3 bases for V and 7 bases for J; bases not matched to a gene: 3. The CDR3 spans 15 residues. The CDR3 spells CASSLGQGPNSPLHF. Here the CDR3 DNA reads TGTGCCAGCAGTTTGGGACAGGGGCCCAATTCACCCCTCCACTTT.

This clonotype was seen many times. This chain links TRBV25-1 with TRBJ1-5; 10 bases are a match to TRBD1. CDR3 length: 16 residues. Germline-derived CDR1 and CDR2 are MGHDK and SYGVNS. Germline trimming cut 3 bases from V and 6 bases from J; bases unmatched to any gene: 8. The CDR3 nucleotides are TGTGCCAGCAGTGAGGGGGGACAGGGGATTAGTCAGCCCCAGCATTTT. As protein: CASSEGGQGISQPQHF. Filled out from reference TRBV25-1 and TRBJ1-5, the complete variable domain reads EADIYQTPRYLVIGTGKKITLECSQTMGHDKMYWYQQDPGMELHLIHYSYGVNSTEKGDLSSESTVSRIRTEHFPLTLESARPSHTSQYLCASSEGGQGISQPQHFGDGTRLSIL.

The gene calls are TRBV19 and TRBJ2-1; 13 bases map to TRBD2. In germline, CDR1 is LNHDA, CDR2 SQIVND (reference sequence). Trimming cost V 4 bases and J 7 bases; bases outside gene matches: 1. There are 14 residues in the CDR3. CDR3 DNA: TGTGCCAGTAGTAGGGGACTAGCGGGGAATGAGCAGTTCTTC. It encodes CASSRGLAGNEQFF.

In its sample, this clonotype was seen a few times. This chain links TRBV5-6 with TRBJ2-7, with 7 bases identical to TRBD1. Trimming at V came to 4 bases and at J to 5 bases, leaving 9 bases not matched to a gene. The CDR3 contains 14 residues. CDR1 and CDR2 (germline): SGHDT, YYEEEE. The CDR3 here is CASSPLDRVHEQYV. The DNA of the CDR3 is TGTGCCAGCAGCCCTTTAGACAGGGTCCACGAGCAGTACGTC.

V and J are TRBV5-1 and TRBJ1-5; D gene ambiguous. CDR1 is SGHRS, CDR2 YFSETQ, per germline. This CDR3 region has 12 residues. Trimming shortened V by 4 bases and J by 5 bases, and 7 bases separated the two germline ends. Here the CDR3 DNA reads TGCGCCAGCAGCCCTTTATATCAGCCCCAGCATTTT. Amino acids: CASSPLYQPQHF.

CDR3 protein: CSARATNIQYF. Written as DNA, the CDR3 is TGCAGTGCCAGGGCCACTAACATTCAGTACTTC. This chain connects TRBV20-1 to TRBJ2-4, with D possibly TRBD1 on 5 matching bases. Germline CDR1 DFQATT, CDR2 SNEGSKA (reference sequence). Trimming cost V 6 bases and J 7 bases, with 10 bases left between them. The CDR3 has 11 residues.

Note on this clonotype: A junction boundary mismatches the germline segment, possibly from a read error. The rearrangement links TRBV20-1 to TRBJ2-5, with D possibly being TRBD1 (6 bases). There are 15 residues in the CDR3. Germline CDR1 is DFQATT and CDR2 is SNEGSKA (reference sequence). The CDR3 nucleotides are TGCAGTGCTCGAGATTCCGGGACATCCGAGGAGACCCAGTACTTC. Translating gives CSARDSGTSEETQYF.